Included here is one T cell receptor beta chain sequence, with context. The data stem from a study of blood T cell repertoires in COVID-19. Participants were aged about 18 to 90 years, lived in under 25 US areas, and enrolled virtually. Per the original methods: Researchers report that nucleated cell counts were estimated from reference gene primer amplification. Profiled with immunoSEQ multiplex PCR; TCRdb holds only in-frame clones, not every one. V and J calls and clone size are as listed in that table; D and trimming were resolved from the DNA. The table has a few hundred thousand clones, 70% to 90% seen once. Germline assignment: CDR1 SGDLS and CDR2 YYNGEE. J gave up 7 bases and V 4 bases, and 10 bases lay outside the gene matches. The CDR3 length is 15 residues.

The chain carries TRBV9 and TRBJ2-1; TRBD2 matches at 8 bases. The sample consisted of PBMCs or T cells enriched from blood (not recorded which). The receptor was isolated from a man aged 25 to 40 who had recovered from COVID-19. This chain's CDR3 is CASSPPGTSRNEQFF. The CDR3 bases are TGTGCCAGCAGCCCCCCTGGGACTAGTAGGAATGAGCAGTTCTTC.